Listed below are T cell receptor beta chains from one sample, sequenced in a study of blood T cell repertoires in COVID-19. Libraries were prepared by immunoSEQ multiplex PCR; TCRdb keeps only in-frame clonotypes and omits some of them. The table records hundreds of thousands of clones, around 92% of them present only once. The specimen was peripheral blood. The receptors here all came from a young woman with COVID-19, enrolled during active disease. The CDR3 runs from the conserved cysteine through the conserved F or W. The D gene is left open where the match is weak. Clone size, where shown, is once, few, many, or a class for clones that have expanded.

j_gene | abundance | d_gene | v_gene | CDR3nt | CDR3aa
TRBJ2-2 | - | - | TRBV24-1 | TGTGCCACCAGTGGTGGCGGCACCGGGGAGCTGTTTTTT | CATSGGGTGELFF
TRBJ2-1 | once | - | TRBV5-1 | TGCGCCAGCAGCTTGGTATACGACAGAAGCATAGTAGCGCAGTTCTTC | CASSLVYDRSIVAQFF
TRBJ2-3 | - | - | TRBV15 | TGTGCCACCAGCAGAGAACCTAGCGGCACAGATACGCAGTATTTT | CATSREPSGTDTQYF
TRBJ1-5 | once | TRBD1 | TRBV28 | TGTGCCAGCAGTCCAGACAGGGTGAGCCAGCCCCAGCATTTT | CASSPDRVSQPQHF
TRBJ1-1 | - | - | TRBV4-3 | TGCGCCAGCAGCCAATCAATCTCATCATGGAGTTCCACTGAAGCTTTCTTT | CASSQSISSWSSTEAFF
TRBJ2-3 | - | - | TRBV7-8 | TGTGCCAGCAGCCTCTTAAGCCGGGGGACAGATACGCAGTATTTT | CASSLLSRGTDTQYF
TRBJ2-3 | - | TRBD2 | TRBV11-3 | TGTGCCAGCAGCGCGGGACTAGCGGGCCCGAATACGCAGTATTTT | CASSAGLAGPNTQYF
TRBJ1-2 | - | - | TRBV24-1 | TGTGCCACCAGTGATTCCGACCAGGGGTCTCGTGGCTACACCTTC | CATSDSDQGSRGYTF
TRBJ2-1 | - | TRBD2 | TRBV7-2 | TGTGCCAGCAGCTCGACGGGGGGGATCCCCTACAATGAGCAGTTCTTC | CASSSTGGIPYNEQFF
TRBJ1-4 | - | TRBD1 | TRBV7-8 | TGTGCCAGCAGCTCGGGACAGGCAGATGAAAAACTGTTTTTT | CASSSGQADEKLFF
TRBJ1-1 | - | - | TRBV24-1 | TGTGCCACCAGTGAACGGGATCAAGCTTTCTTT | CATSERDQAFF
TRBJ1-1 | - | - | TRBV12-5 | TGTGCTAGTGGGTCTGACTGGAACACTGAAGCTTTCTTT | CASGSDWNTEAFF
TRBJ2-5 | once | TRBD1 | TRBV2 | TGTGCCAGCAGCGCCCGCTACAGGGGGCAGGAGACCCAGTACTTC | CASSARYRGQETQYF
TRBJ1-4 | - | - | TRBV12-3/TRBV12-4 | TGTGCCAGTTCAACTACAACTAATGAAAAACTGTTTTTT | CASSTTTNEKLFF
TRBJ2-6 | once | - | TRBV19 | TGTGCCAGTAGTGCACAGGGACCCTGGGGCTCTGGGGCCAACGTCCTGACTTTC | CASSAQGPWGSGANVLTF
TRBJ2-1 | - | - | TRBV6-4 | TGTGCCAGCAGTGATATCCGGGTCGTCTATGAGCAGTTCTTC | CASSDIRVVYEQFF
TRBJ2-7 | - | TRBD1 | TRBV7-9 | TGTGCCAGCAGTCCGGGACAGAACTTTTACGAGCAGTACTTC | CASSPGQNFYEQYF
TRBJ1-1 | - | - | TRBV2 | TGTGCCAGCAGCTTCTTTTCCGGGACTGAAGCTTTCTTT | CASSFFSGTEAFF
TRBJ2-1 | - | - | TRBV3-1/TRBV3-2 | TGTGCCAGCGGGAGATCCCTGTACAATGAGCAGTTCTTC | CASGRSLYNEQFF
TRBJ2-3 | once | TRBD2 | TRBV5-4 | TGTGCCAGCAGCCCAGGACTAGCGGGAGGCGGGGGCACAGATACGCAGTATTTT | CASSPGLAGGGGTDTQYF
TRBJ1-1 | - | TRBD1 | TRBV11-2 | TGTGCCAGCAGCTTAGCCAGGACAGGGGAAGCTTTCTTT | CASSLARTGEAFF
TRBJ1-6 | - | TRBD1 | TRBV27 | TGTGCCAGCAGTGGGACAGGCAGCTCCTATAATTCACCCCTCCACTTT | CASSGTGSSYNSPLHF
TRBJ1-5 | - | - | TRBV24-1 | TGTGCCACCGTCGGACGGACTTCCCAGCATTTT | CATVGRTSQHF
TRBJ1-2 | - | - | TRBV6-5 | TGTGCCAGCAGCGCGAAGGTGACAGTCAACTATGGCTACACCTTC | CASSAKVTVNYGYTF